Listed below are T cell receptor beta chains from one sample, sequenced in a study of T cell repertoires in cytomegalovirus infection. The antigens of these receptors remain unknown. From the reads, TCRdb called clonotypes with MiXCR, one entry per CDR3 protein. The sample has approximately 500,000 distinct CDR3 sequences, around 30% seen once; the top ten hold about a sixth. The starting material was cultured PBMCs, obtained from culture after CMV antigen stimulation. The receptor set was obtained from a human donor in good health (CMV status not recorded). Some clones in this sample may be carry-over from other donors' samples. Each CDR3 is given with its conserved first and last residue. Fields, in order: CDR3 protein, D gene, V gene, J gene. The D gene is left open where the match is weak.

CASSPLASGINVDTQYF,TRBD2,TRBV7-6,TRBJ2-3
CASSLALLDYEQYF,.,TRBV12-3/TRBV12-4,TRBJ2-7
CASRSRWVGRGDQETQYF,.,TRBV12-3/TRBV12-4,TRBJ2-5
CAISESGAEVEQYF,.,TRBV10-3,TRBJ2-7
CASYAREAKNIQYF,.,TRBV5-1,TRBJ2-4
CASSDTWGGNTEAFF,.,TRBV6-5,TRBJ1-1
CASSYARGLGNQPQHF,TRBD1,TRBV6-2/TRBV6-3,TRBJ1-5
CASSPQQSPGELFF,.,TRBV7-2,TRBJ2-2
CASSPNYQGQFF,.,TRBV7-2,TRBJ2-1
CSVVGGWEQYF,.,TRBV29-1,TRBJ2-7
CASSLGSGGGYNNSPLHF,TRBD1,TRBV28,TRBJ1-6
CASSPGLGPLSYNEQFF,TRBD2,TRBV7-3,TRBJ2-1
CASSLDPTFDTQYF,.,TRBV12-3/TRBV12-4,TRBJ2-3
CASSIALAGGPGEQFF,TRBD2,TRBV19,TRBJ2-1
CASTTQGEQPQHF,.,TRBV7-9,TRBJ1-5
CASSPDRGYEKLFF,TRBD1,TRBV4-3,TRBJ1-4
CASSRLVSDGELFF,.,TRBV11-2,TRBJ2-2
CASSPSSRETQYF,.,TRBV19,TRBJ2-5
CASSHSGRARETQYF,TRBD2,TRBV6-2/TRBV6-3,TRBJ2-5
CASSLYAGPNIQYF,.,TRBV5-6,TRBJ2-4
CASSFGTVITGELFF,TRBD1,TRBV7-9,TRBJ2-2
CASSYPRGGSTDTQYF,.,TRBV6-2/TRBV6-3,TRBJ2-3
CSATPSGDTQYF,TRBD2,TRBV20-1,TRBJ2-3
CASSFILAKETQYF,.,TRBV6-2/TRBV6-3,TRBJ2-5
CSVYRTSGSNPQYF,TRBD2,TRBV20-1,TRBJ2-3
CASSLGGGHTGELFF,.,TRBV7-6,TRBJ2-2
CASSYVTNSYEQYF,.,TRBV6-6,TRBJ2-7
CASSPAGAEAFF,.,TRBV11-2,TRBJ1-1
CASKIERGTGELFF,TRBD2,TRBV2,TRBJ2-2
CASSESGDEAFF,.,TRBV10-2,TRBJ1-1
CASSVRGQAGEQYF,.,TRBV9,TRBJ2-7
CASSPGLAGGPSYEQYF,TRBD2,TRBV7-9,TRBJ2-7
CASSRTAYNSPLHF,.,TRBV7-8,TRBJ1-6